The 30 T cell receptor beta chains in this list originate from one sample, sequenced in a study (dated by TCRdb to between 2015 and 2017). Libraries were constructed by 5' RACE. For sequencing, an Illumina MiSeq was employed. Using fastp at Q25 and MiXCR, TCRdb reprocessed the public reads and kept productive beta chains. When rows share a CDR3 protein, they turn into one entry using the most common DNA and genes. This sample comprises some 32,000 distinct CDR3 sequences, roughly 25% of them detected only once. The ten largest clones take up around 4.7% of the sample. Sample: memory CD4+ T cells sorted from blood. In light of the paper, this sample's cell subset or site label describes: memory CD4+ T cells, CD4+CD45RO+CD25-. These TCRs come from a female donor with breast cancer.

CDR3 coding DNA: TGTGCCAGCAGTGCGTTATCCGCCATAGCGGTAGATACGCAGTATTTT. Its protein is CASSALSAIAVDTQYF. The chain couples TRBV6-1 to TRBJ2-3; perhaps TRBD2 as D (6 bases). Trimming took off 4 bases at V and 5 bases at J, with 19 bases between the two ends. Germline loops: CDR1 MNHNS, CDR2 SASEGT. The CDR3 length is 16 residues.

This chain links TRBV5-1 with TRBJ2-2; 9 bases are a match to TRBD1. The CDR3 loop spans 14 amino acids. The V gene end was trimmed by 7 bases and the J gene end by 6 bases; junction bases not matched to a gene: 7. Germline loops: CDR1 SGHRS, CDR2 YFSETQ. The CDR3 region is CASGRDRVSGELFF. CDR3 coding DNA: TGCGCCAGCGGACGGGACAGGGTTTCCGGGGAGCTGTTTTTT.

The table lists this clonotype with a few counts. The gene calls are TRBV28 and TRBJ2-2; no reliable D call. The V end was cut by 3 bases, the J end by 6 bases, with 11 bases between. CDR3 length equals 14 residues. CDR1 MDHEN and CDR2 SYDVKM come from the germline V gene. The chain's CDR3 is CASSLGVMAGELFF. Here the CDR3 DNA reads TGTGCCAGCAGTTTGGGTGTCATGGCCGGGGAGCTGTTTTTT.

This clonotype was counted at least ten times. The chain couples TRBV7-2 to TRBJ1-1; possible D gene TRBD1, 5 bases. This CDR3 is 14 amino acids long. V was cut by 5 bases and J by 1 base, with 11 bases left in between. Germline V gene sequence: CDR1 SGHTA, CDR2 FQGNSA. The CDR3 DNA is TGTGCCAGCAGCCCAGACAGCTCGAACACTGAAGCTTTCTTT. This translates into CASSPDSSNTEAFF.

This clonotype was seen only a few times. As DNA, the CDR3 is TGCGCCAGCAGCTTTGGGACAGAAGAGACCCAGTACTTC. Amino acids: CASSFGTEETQYF. This chain connects TRBV5-1 to TRBJ2-5; 7 nucleotides align to TRBD1. Trimming removed 2 bases from V and 3 bases from J; junction bases left unmatched: 1. This CDR3 has 13 residues. The germline CDR1 and CDR2 sequences are SGHRS and YFSETQ.

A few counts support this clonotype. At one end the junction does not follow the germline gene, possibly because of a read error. In DNA form, the CDR3 reads TGTGCCAGCAGTTTTCAAGGGACCCAGTACTTC. It specifies CASSFQGTQYF. The chain links TRBV27 to TRBJ2-5; D is unresolved. CDR3 length equals 11 residues. Germline V gene data show CDR1 as MNHEY and CDR2 as SMNVEV (reference sequence).

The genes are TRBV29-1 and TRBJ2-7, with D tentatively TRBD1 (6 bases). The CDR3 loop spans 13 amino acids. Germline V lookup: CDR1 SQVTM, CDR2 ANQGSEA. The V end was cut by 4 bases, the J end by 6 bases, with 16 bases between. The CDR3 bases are TGCAGCGTTGGTTTGGTTCGAGGGGGCGAGCAGTACTTC. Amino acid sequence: CSVGLVRGGEQYF.

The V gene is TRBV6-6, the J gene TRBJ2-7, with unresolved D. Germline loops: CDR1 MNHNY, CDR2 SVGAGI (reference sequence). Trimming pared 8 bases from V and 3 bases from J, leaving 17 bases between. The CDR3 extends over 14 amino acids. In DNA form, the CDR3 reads TGTGCCAGCTGCACGCCTGCCCCAGGCTACGAGCAGTACTTC. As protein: CASCTPAPGYEQYF.

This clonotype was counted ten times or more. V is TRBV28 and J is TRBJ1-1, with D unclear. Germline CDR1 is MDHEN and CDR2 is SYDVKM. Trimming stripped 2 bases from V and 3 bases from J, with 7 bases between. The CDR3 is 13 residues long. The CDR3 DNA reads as TGTGCCAGCAGTTTACGCCTGGACACTGAAGCTTTCTTT. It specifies CASSLRLDTEAFF. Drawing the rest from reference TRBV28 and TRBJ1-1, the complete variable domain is DVKVTQSSRYLVKRTGEKVFLECVQDMDHENMFWYRQDPGLGLRLIYFSYDVKMKEKGDIPEGYSVSREKKERFSLILESASTNQTSMYLCASSLRLDTEAFFGQGTRLTVV.

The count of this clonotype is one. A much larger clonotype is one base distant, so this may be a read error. The CDR3: CASSTGTNGNNEQFF. DNA of the CDR3: TGCGCCAGCAGCACAGGGACTAACGGGAACAATGAGCAGTTCTTC. This rearrangement joins TRBV5-1 to TRBJ2-1, with D perhaps matching TRBD2 (7 bases). Trimming removed 4 bases at V and 5 bases at J, with 16 bases between. Germline lookup yields CDR1 SGHRS and CDR2 YFSETQ. The CDR3 sequence is 15 residues long.

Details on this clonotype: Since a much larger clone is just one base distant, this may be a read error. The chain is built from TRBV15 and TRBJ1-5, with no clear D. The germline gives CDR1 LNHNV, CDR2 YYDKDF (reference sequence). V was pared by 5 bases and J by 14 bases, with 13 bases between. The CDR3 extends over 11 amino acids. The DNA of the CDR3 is TGTGCCACCAGCCTTGCAGGCGACAAGCATTTT. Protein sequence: CATSLAGDKHF.

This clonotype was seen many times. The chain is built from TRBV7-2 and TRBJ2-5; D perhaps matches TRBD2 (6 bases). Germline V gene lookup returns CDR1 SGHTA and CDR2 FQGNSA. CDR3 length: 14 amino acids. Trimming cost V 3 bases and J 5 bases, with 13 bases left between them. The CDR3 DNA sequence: TGTGCCAGCAGCTTTATCGGGGGTGGGGAGACCCAGTACTTC. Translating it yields CASSFIGGGETQYF. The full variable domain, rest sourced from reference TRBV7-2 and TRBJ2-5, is GAGVSQSPSNKVTEKGKDVELRCDPISGHTALYWYRQSLGQGLEFLIYFQGNSAPDKSGLPSDRFSAERTGGSVSTLTIQRTQQEDSAVYLCASSFIGGGETQYFGPGTRLLVL.

This chain's CDR3 is CASSGLAGVHETQYF. For the CDR3, the DNA is TGTGCCAGCAGTGGACTAGCGGGAGTCCATGAGACCCAGTACTTC. The genes are TRBV25-1 and TRBJ2-5; 12 bases are a match to TRBD2. Germline lookup yields CDR1 MGHDK and CDR2 SYGVNS. V shed 4 bases and J 5 bases; nucleotides not matched to a gene: 5. This CDR3 is built from 15 residues.

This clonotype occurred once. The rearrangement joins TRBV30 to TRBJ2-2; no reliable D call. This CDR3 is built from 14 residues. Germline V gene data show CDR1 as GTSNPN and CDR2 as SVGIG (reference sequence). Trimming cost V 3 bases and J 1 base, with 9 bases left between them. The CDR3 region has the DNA TGTGCCTGGAGGACGGGCTGGAACACCGGGGAGCTGTTTTTT. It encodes CAWRTGWNTGELFF.

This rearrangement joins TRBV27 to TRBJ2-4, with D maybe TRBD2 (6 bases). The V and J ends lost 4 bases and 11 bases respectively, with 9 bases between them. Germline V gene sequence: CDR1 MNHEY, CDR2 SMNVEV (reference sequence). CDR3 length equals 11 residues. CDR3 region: CASSSSGVQYF. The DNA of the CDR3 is TGTGCCAGCAGTTCCTCGGGGGTTCAGTACTTC.

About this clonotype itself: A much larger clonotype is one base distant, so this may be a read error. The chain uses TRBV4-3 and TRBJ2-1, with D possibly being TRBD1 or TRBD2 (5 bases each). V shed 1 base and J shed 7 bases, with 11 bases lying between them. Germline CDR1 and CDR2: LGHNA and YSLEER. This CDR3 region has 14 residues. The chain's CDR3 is CASSQGGSINEQFF. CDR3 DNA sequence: TGCGCCAGCAGCCAAGGGGGGAGCATAAATGAGCAGTTCTTC.

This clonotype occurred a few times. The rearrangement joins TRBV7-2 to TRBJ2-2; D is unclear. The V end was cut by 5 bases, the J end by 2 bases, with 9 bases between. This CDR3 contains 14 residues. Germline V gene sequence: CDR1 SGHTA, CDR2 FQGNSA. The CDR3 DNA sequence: TGTGCCAGCAGCCCCCCGCAAAACACCGGGGAGCTGTTTTTT. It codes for CASSPPQNTGELFF.

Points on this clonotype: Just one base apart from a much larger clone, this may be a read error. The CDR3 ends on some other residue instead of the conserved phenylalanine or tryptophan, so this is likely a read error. In DNA form, the CDR3 reads TGTGCCAGCAGTTTGTTGCGGGACAGGGTTGTCCTGACTGTC. It translates to CASSLLRDRVVLTV. The chain carries TRBV6-5 and TRBJ2-6; 9 bases agree with TRBD1. V trimming: 4 bases; J trimming: 13 bases; junction bases outside the gene matches: 8. The CDR3 runs to 14 residues. Germline V lookup: CDR1 MNHEY, CDR2 SVGAGI.

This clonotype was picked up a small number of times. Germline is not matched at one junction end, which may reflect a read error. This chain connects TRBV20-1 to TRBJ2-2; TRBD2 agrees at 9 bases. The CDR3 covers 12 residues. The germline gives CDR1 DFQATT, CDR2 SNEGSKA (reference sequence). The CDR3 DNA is TGCGGTGCTAGCGGGGCGAACGGGGAGCTGTTTTTT. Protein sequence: CGASGANGELFF.

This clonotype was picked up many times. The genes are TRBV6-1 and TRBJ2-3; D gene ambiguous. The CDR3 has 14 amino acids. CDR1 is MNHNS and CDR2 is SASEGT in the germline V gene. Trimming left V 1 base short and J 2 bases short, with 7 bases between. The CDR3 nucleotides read TGTGCCAGCAGTGAAGGGTGGGACACAGATACGCAGTATTTT. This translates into CASSEGWDTDTQYF.

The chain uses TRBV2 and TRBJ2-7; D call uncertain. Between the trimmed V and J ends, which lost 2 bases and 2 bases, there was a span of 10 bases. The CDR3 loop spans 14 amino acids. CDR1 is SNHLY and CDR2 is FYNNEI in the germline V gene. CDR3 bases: TGTGCCAGCAGTGAATACGTAGGGACCTACGAGCAGTACTTC. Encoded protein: CASSEYVGTYEQYF.

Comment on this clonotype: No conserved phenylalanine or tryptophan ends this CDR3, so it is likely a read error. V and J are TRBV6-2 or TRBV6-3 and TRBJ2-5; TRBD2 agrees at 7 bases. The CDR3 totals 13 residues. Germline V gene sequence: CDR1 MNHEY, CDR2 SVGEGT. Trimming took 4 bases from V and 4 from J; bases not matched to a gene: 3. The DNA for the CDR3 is TGTGCCAGCAGTTCCGGCGGGAGAGAGACCCAGTACCTC. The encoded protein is CASSSGGRETQYL.

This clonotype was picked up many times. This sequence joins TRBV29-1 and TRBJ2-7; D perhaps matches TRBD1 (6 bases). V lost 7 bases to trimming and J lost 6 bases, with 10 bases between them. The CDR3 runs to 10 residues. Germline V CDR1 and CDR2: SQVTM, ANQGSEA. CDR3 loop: CSASGVEQYF. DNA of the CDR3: TGCAGCGCTTCAGGGGTCGAGCAGTACTTC.

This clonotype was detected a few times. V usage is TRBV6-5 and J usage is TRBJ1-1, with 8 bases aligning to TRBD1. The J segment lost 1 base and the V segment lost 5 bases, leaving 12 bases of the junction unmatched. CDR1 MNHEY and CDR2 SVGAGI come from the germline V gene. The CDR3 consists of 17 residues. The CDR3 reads CASSPSPGTGPNTEAFF. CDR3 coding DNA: TGTGCCAGCAGTCCTAGCCCCGGGACAGGCCCGAACACTGAAGCTTTCTTT.

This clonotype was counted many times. The CDR3 spells CASYRASSRHGYTF. CDR3 bases: TGTGCCAGCTACCGGGCCTCATCGAGGCATGGCTACACCTTC. The chain employs TRBV5-4 and TRBJ1-2; D remains unclear. The germline V and J ends were trimmed by 7 bases and 6 bases, with 19 bases remaining between them. This CDR3 has 14 amino acids. The germline V gene encodes CDR1 SGHNT and CDR2 YYREEE (reference sequence).

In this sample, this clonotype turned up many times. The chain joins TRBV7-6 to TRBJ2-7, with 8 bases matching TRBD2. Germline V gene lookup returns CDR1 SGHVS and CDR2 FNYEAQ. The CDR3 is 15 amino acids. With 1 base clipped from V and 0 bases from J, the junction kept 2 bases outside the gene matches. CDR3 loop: CASSLGSGSSYEQYF. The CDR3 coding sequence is TGTGCCAGCAGCTTAGGGAGCGGGAGCTCCTACGAGCAGTACTTC.

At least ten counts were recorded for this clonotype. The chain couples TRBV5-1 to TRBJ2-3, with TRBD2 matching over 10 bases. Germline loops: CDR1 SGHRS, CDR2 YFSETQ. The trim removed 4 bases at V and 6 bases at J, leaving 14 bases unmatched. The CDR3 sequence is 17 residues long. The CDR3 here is CASSQHRASGSEDTQYF. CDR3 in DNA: TGCGCCAGCAGCCAACATCGTGCTAGCGGGAGTGAGGATACGCAGTATTTT.

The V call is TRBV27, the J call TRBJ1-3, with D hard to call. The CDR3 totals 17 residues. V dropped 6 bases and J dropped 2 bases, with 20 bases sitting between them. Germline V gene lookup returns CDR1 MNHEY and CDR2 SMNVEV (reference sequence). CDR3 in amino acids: CASRIEKGLPPGNTIYF. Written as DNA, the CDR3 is TGTGCCAGCAGGATAGAGAAGGGATTACCCCCTGGAAACACCATATATTTT.

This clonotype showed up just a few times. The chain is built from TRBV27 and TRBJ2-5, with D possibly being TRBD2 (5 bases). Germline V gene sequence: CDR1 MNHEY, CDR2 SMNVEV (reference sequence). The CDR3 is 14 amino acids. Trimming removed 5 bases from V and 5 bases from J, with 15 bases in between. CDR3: CASSELEGYETQYF. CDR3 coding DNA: TGTGCCAGCAGTGAACTAGAAGGATACGAGACCCAGTACTTC.

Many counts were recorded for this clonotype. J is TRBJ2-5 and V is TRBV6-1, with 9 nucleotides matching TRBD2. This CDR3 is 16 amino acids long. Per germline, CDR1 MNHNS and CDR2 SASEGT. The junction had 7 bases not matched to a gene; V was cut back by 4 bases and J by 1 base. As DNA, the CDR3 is TGTGCCAGCAGTGTTAGCGGGAGCTGGGCCCAAGAGACCCAGTACTTC. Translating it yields CASSVSGSWAQETQYF.